The next 4 T cell receptor beta chains were all read from a single sample in a study of cytomegalovirus exposure and HLA in healthy donors. Primers: 60 Vbeta forward and 13 Jbeta reverse. Sequencing was performed with immunoSEQ multiplex PCR; in TCRdb, only in-frame clones are kept and a portion is missing. The repertoire consists of roughly 200,000 clones, with just over 75% occurring once and the leading ten covering 1.5% to 2%. Sequencing was performed on PBMCs. These receptors were collected from a man in his thirties or forties in good health and CMV-seronegative.

The chain links TRBV5-1 to TRBJ2-1; D not resolved. The length of the CDR3 is 15 residues. Trimming took off 4 bases at V and 4 bases at J, with 15 bases between the two ends. CDR1 and CDR2 from the germline V gene are SGHRS and YFSETQ. Here the CDR3 reads CASSPTVSSYNEQFF. CDR3 nucleotide sequence: TGCGCCAGCAGCCCCACTGTTTCCTCTTACAATGAGCAGTTCTTC.

In DNA, the CDR3 is TGTGCCAGCAGCCAGCCTAGACAGGGGGTCTACAATGAGCAGTTCTTC. Amino acid sequence: CASSQPRQGVYNEQFF. The chain recombines TRBV5-4 with TRBJ2-1; 9 bases fit TRBD1. The V gene end was trimmed by 4 bases and the J gene end by 3 bases; junction bases not matched to a gene: 8. In germline, CDR1 is SGHNT, CDR2 YYREEE (reference sequence). There are 16 residues in the CDR3.

The chain uses TRBV6-5 and TRBJ2-5; 9 bases line up with TRBD1. V shed 0 bases and J 12 bases; nucleotides not matched to a gene: 8. CDR3 length: 14 amino acids. CDR1 is MNHEY, CDR2 SVGAGI, per germline. Here the CDR3 reads CASSYSMGQGAKYF. CDR3 DNA sequence: TGTGCCAGCAGTTACTCGATGGGACAGGGAGCAAAGTACTTC.

The CDR3 protein is CASAHRAGGETQYF. In DNA form, the CDR3 reads TGTGCCAGTGCCCACCGGGCGGGCGGAGAGACCCAGTACTTC. The V and J genes are TRBV27 and TRBJ2-5; D might be TRBD2 (5 bases). The ends were cut back, 9 bases at V and 4 bases at J, with 18 bases in the middle. The V gene's germline CDR1 is MNHEY and CDR2 SMNVEV (reference sequence). CDR3 length: 14 amino acids.